The 27 T cell receptor beta chains presented below share a single source sample, sequenced in a study of technical replicates of blood from a few donors. The repertoire was sequenced with immunoSEQ multiplex PCR; TCRdb's copy has only in-frame clones and lacks some. The sample contains about 68,000 clones, 95% to 97% of which appear only once. Input material: T cells isolated from PBMCs. The receptors were sampled from a human donor in good health.

The table lists this clone with a count of one. This chain uses TRBV25-1 with TRBJ1-1; TRBD1 aligns across 7 bases. The germline CDR1 and CDR2 sequences are MGHDK and SYGVNS. The trim removed 8 bases at V and 6 bases at J, leaving 6 bases unmatched. This CDR3 comprises 12 residues. The CDR3 bases are TGTGCCAGCTCGAGGGGGCCCGCTGAAGCTTTCTTT. Residues: CASSRGPAEAFF.

The chain carries TRBV6-5 and TRBJ2-2, with D uncertain. Per germline, CDR1 MNHEY and CDR2 SVGAGI. Trimming took 2 bases from V and 5 from J, leaving 6 bases between them. This CDR3 has 13 amino acids. CDR3 sequence (DNA): TGTGCCAGCAGTTACGTTAATACCGGGGAGCTGTTTTTT. Residues: CASSYVNTGELFF.

The chain links TRBV4-2 to TRBJ2-7, with 9 bases matching TRBD1. The germline V gene encodes CDR1 LGHNA and CDR2 YNFKEQ. The CDR3 totals 15 residues. V trimming: 1 base; J trimming: 3 bases; junction bases outside the gene matches: 4. As DNA, the CDR3 is TGTGCCAGCAGCCAAGTGGAGGGACAGGGCTACGAGCAGTACTTC. It yields the protein CASSQVEGQGYEQYF.

The chain carries TRBV5-1 and TRBJ2-7; D perhaps matches TRBD1 (5 bases). This CDR3 comprises 15 residues. V was clipped by 2 bases and J by 0 bases, with 12 bases between them. Germline-derived CDR1 and CDR2 are SGHRS and YFSETQ. The CDR3 sequence is CASSFSTGRSYEQYF. Written as DNA, the CDR3 is TGCGCCAGCAGCTTCTCCACAGGCCGCTCCTACGAGCAGTACTTC.

Here the CDR3 reads CASSPRELVETQYF. DNA for the CDR3: TGTGCCAGCAGCCCCCGGGAATTAGTAGAGACCCAGTACTTC. The chain carries TRBV7-9 and TRBJ2-5; possibly TRBD2 for D (5 bases). Germline V gene lookup returns CDR1 SEHNR and CDR2 FQNEAQ (reference sequence). The CDR3 length is 14 residues. The V and J ends lost 5 bases and 4 bases respectively, with 14 bases between them.

The DNA for the CDR3 is TGTGCCAGCAGTCGGAGAGGTGAAGCTTTCTTT. This encodes CASSRRGEAFF. The V gene is TRBV6-5, the J gene TRBJ1-1; no clear D. V was clipped by 5 bases and J by 7 bases, with 8 bases between them. The germline V gene encodes CDR1 MNHEY and CDR2 SVGAGI. This CDR3 is built from 11 residues.

CDR3 sequence: CASRVGNTEAFF. The DNA of the CDR3 is TGTGCCAGCAGGGTCGGGAACACTGAAGCTTTCTTT. The chain recombines TRBV2 with TRBJ1-1; D unclear. The CDR3 totals 12 residues. CDR1 and CDR2 from the germline V gene are SNHLY and FYNNEI. V shed 6 bases and J shed 1 base, with 6 bases lying between them. The complete variable domain, with remaining parts taken from reference TRBV2 and TRBJ1-1, reads EPEVTQTPSHQVTQMGQEVILRCVPISNHLYFYWYRQILGQKVEFLVSFYNNEISEKSEIFDDQFSVERPDGSNFTLKIRSTKLEDSAMYFCASRVGNTEAFFGQGTRLTVV.

The genes are TRBV6-6 and TRBJ2-7, with TRBD2 matching 11 bases. Germline V gives CDR1 MNHNY, CDR2 SVGAGI (reference sequence). V trimming: 5 bases; J trimming: 2 bases; junction bases outside the gene matches: 5. This CDR3 comprises 15 residues. In DNA, the CDR3 is TGTGCCAGCAGTACTACTAGCGGGAGCACCTACGAGCAGTACTTC. Its translation: CASSTTSGSTYEQYF.

The V and J genes are TRBV10-3 and TRBJ2-7; D may be TRBD1 (5 bases). This CDR3 region has 15 residues. The germline CDR1 and CDR2 sequences are ENHRY and SYGVKD. V was cut by 0 bases and J by 1 base, with 10 bases left in between. CDR3 amino acids: CAISESQGSSYEQYF. DNA for the CDR3: TGTGCCATCAGTGAGTCGCAGGGTAGTTCCTACGAGCAGTACTTC.

The chain is built from TRBV6-5 and TRBJ2-7, with a tentative D call TRBD2 (6 bases). CDR3 size: 15 residues. The germline CDR1 and CDR2 sequences are MNHEY and SVGAGI. V lost 1 base and J 2 bases, leaving 12 bases between the germline ends. CDR3 coding DNA: TGTGCCAGCAGTTACTTTGATAGCGGAGCCTACGAGCAGTACTTC. It yields the protein CASSYFDSGAYEQYF.

The chain uses TRBV2 and TRBJ1-1; the D gene is possibly TRBD1 (5 bases). The germline CDR1 and CDR2 sequences are SNHLY and FYNNEI. Trimming pared 7 bases from V and 1 base from J, leaving 10 bases between. The CDR3 is 13 amino acids. The CDR3 protein is CASKGLTNTEAFF. Written as DNA, the CDR3 is TGTGCCAGCAAGGGACTCACGAACACTGAAGCTTTCTTT. Full variable domain (rest looked up from reference TRBV2 and TRBJ1-1): EPEVTQTPSHQVTQMGQEVILRCVPISNHLYFYWYRQILGQKVEFLVSFYNNEISEKSEIFDDQFSVERPDGSNFTLKIRSTKLEDSAMYFCASKGLTNTEAFFGQGTRLTVV.

The chain is built from TRBV11-3 and TRBJ2-1; no firm D call. Germline assignment: CDR1 SGHNT and CDR2 YENEEA. Between the trimmed V and J ends, which lost 1 base and 6 bases, there was a span of 13 bases. This CDR3 is 15 amino acids long. The CDR3 loop reads CASSLGGSRFNEQFF. In nucleotides, the CDR3 is TGTGCCAGCAGCTTAGGAGGTTCGAGATTCAATGAGCAGTTCTTC.

V and J are TRBV30 and TRBJ1-3; D perhaps matches TRBD1 (6 bases). Germline loops: CDR1 GTSNPN, CDR2 SVGIG (reference sequence). V was clipped by 6 bases and J by 0 bases, with 18 bases between them. This CDR3 is built from 16 residues. The CDR3 DNA follows: TGTGCCTGCATAACCCCTTCGACAGGCTCTGGAAACACCATATATTTT. Encoded protein: CACITPSTGSGNTIYF.

The rearrangement joins TRBV15 to TRBJ2-5; D is perhaps TRBD2 (5 bases). V lost 1 base to trimming and J lost 5 bases, with 14 bases between them. Germline V gene sequence: CDR1 LNHNV, CDR2 YYDKDF (reference sequence). There are 15 residues in the CDR3. The CDR3 reads CATSRARSRRETQYF. The DNA of the CDR3 is TGTGCCACCAGCAGAGCCCGCTCTAGGAGGGAGACCCAGTACTTC.

The V gene is TRBV27, the J gene TRBJ2-3; 7 bases agree with TRBD1. V gave up 3 bases and J gave up 3 bases; unmatched junction bases: 3. Per the germline V gene, CDR1 is MNHEY and CDR2 is SMNVEV (reference sequence). The CDR3 has 14 amino acids. DNA for the CDR3: TGTGCCAGCAGTTTTCACAGGGGAACAGATACGCAGTATTTT. Protein product: CASSFHRGTDTQYF.

The J gene is TRBJ2-5, the V gene TRBV4-3; 7 bases are shared with TRBD1. Germline CDR1 reads LGHNA; CDR2 reads YSLEER. Losses at the gene ends were 2 bases for V and 0 bases for J; bases not matched to a gene: 3. The CDR3 loop spans 15 amino acids. CDR3 amino acids: CASSQMTGYQETQYF. CDR3 bases: TGCGCCAGCAGCCAAATGACAGGGTACCAAGAGACCCAGTACTTC.

The gene calls are TRBV2 and TRBJ2-7, with D unclear. The germline CDR1 and CDR2 sequences are SNHLY and FYNNEI. This CDR3 is built from 12 residues. V dropped 6 bases and J dropped 4 bases, with 10 bases sitting between them. The CDR3 DNA reads as TGTGCCAGCAGATATAGCCTATACGAGCAGTACTTC. It is translated as CASRYSLYEQYF. The complete variable domain, with remaining parts taken from reference TRBV2 and TRBJ2-7, reads EPEVTQTPSHQVTQMGQEVILRCVPISNHLYFYWYRQILGQKVEFLVSFYNNEISEKSEIFDDQFSVERPDGSNFTLKIRSTKLEDSAMYFCASRYSLYEQYFGPGTRLTVT.

The V call is TRBV28, the J call TRBJ2-7, with D perhaps TRBD1 (5 bases). This CDR3 comprises 13 residues. V was trimmed by 6 bases and J by 0 bases, leaving 9 bases between them. Germline CDR1 reads MDHEN; CDR2 reads SYDVKM. CDR3 in amino acids: CASSPGYSYEQYF. The CDR3 DNA reads TGTGCCAGCAGCCCAGGGTACTCCTACGAGCAGTACTTC.

The J gene is TRBJ2-1, the V gene TRBV5-1; 9 bases match TRBD2. Trimming took 1 base from V and 9 from J; bases not matched to a gene: 11. This CDR3 comprises 16 residues. Per the germline V gene, CDR1 is SGHRS and CDR2 is YFSETQ. CDR3 amino acids: CASSLSVAGELGEQFF. The DNA of the CDR3 is TGCGCCAGCAGCTTGTCGGTAGCGGGAGAGTTGGGTGAGCAGTTCTTC.

The chain recombines TRBV29-1 with TRBJ2-1, with TRBD2 matching over 9 bases. J was trimmed by 7 bases and V by 1 base; bases with no gene match: 5. The CDR3 is 14 amino acids. CDR1 and CDR2 (germline): SQVTM, ANQGSEA. The CDR3 sequence: CSVEVLREGNEQFF. CDR3 coding DNA: TGCAGCGTTGAAGTATTGCGGGAGGGTAATGAGCAGTTCTTC.

The chain is built from TRBV27 and TRBJ1-2, with 8 nucleotides matching TRBD1. There are 14 residues in the CDR3. The V segment lost 6 bases and the J segment 2 bases; nucleotides outside the gene matches: 5. The germline CDR1 and CDR2 sequences are MNHEY and SMNVEV (reference sequence). The CDR3 loop reads CASRGGTGNYGYTF. For the CDR3, the DNA is TGTGCCAGCAGGGGGGGGACAGGAAACTATGGCTACACCTTC.

V is TRBV27 and J is TRBJ2-7, with TRBD2 as a possible D gene (5 bases). CDR3 length: 15 residues. Trimming took off 2 bases at V and 4 bases at J, with 15 bases between the two ends. The germline V gene encodes CDR1 MNHEY and CDR2 SMNVEV (reference sequence). The CDR3 protein is CASSLSRARAYEQYF. The DNA for the CDR3 is TGTGCCAGCAGTTTAAGTCGGGCGAGGGCTTACGAGCAGTACTTC.

CDR3: CASSRIDGGANTEAFF. For the CDR3, the DNA is TGCGCCAGCAGTCGAATTGATGGGGGGGCGAACACTGAAGCTTTCTTT. The chain is built from TRBV5-1 and TRBJ1-1, with a tentative D call TRBD1 (6 bases). The CDR3 length is 16 residues. Trimming took 5 bases from V and 1 from J, leaving 18 bases between them. CDR1 SGHRS and CDR2 YFSETQ come from the germline V gene. Variable domain in full (rest from reference TRBV5-1 and TRBJ1-1): KAGVTQTPRYLIKTRGQQVTLSCSPISGHRSVSWYQQTPGQGLQFLFEYFSETQRNKGNFPGRFSGRQFSNSRSEMNVSTLELGDSALYLCASSRIDGGANTEAFFGQGTRLTVV.

The chain links TRBV10-3 to TRBJ2-1; the D gene is possibly TRBD1 (7 bases). V lost 2 bases, J lost 4 bases, and 24 bases lay in between. The CDR3 consists of 19 residues. CDR1 and CDR2 (germline): ENHRY, SYGVKD. DNA for the CDR3: TGTGCCATCAGTGAGGCGGGACAGACCTATCGAGGGGGTTACAATGAGCAGTTCTTC. Protein product: CAISEAGQTYRGGYNEQFF.

This rearrangement joins TRBV5-1 to TRBJ2-6; a possible D gene is TRBD1 (6 bases). V gave up 7 bases and J gave up 2 bases, with 25 bases separating them. Germline V gene sequence: CDR1 SGHRS, CDR2 YFSETQ. The CDR3 extends over 19 amino acids. The CDR3 nucleotides are TGCGCCAGCGGACTCAAACACGACCCCAGACAGGCTGGGGCCAACGTCCTGACTTTC. It specifies CASGLKHDPRQAGANVLTF.

The rearrangement links TRBV6-1 to TRBJ1-2, with 8 bases aligning to TRBD1. Germline CDR1 and CDR2: MNHNS and SASEGT. J lost 7 bases, V lost 5 bases, and 6 bases had no gene match. The CDR3 is made up of 13 amino acids. CDR3 amino acids: CASSPQGVFGYTF. The CDR3 DNA sequence: TGTGCCAGCAGTCCACAGGGGGTTTTTGGCTACACCTTC.

The chain joins TRBV28 to TRBJ2-3; TRBD1 matches 9 bases. CDR1 MDHEN and CDR2 SYDVKM come from the germline V gene. The ends lost 5 bases at V and 8 bases at J; junction bases unmatched: 26. The CDR3 runs 20 residues. This CDR3 is CASSTRPPTPRDREQGTQYF. As DNA, the CDR3 is TGTGCCAGCAGTACCCGCCCTCCTACTCCTCGGGACAGGGAGCAGGGTACGCAGTATTTT.